This T cell receptor (beta chain) emerged from a study of cytomegalovirus exposure and HLA in healthy donors. V was pared by 6 bases and J by 3 bases, with 4 bases of the junction left unmatched. Germline CDR1 is SEHNR and CDR2 is FQNEAQ (reference sequence). The CDR3 totals 14 residues. In regard to this clone: The antigen is not known.

Broader study findings: Under in vitro conditions, a few CMV-associated chains were confirmed as specific for CMV antigens.

The study ran its PCR with 60 Vbeta and 13 Jbeta primers. Some clones are missing from TCRdb's copy, which holds only in-frame ones; the method was immunoSEQ multiplex PCR. The data contain some 150,000 clones, 70% to 75% of them seen just once; the ten biggest clones take up 1.6%. Sequenced sample: PBMCs. The rearrangement links TRBV7-9 to TRBJ1-4; TRBD1 matches 7 bases. This clonotype was sampled from a woman aged 30 to 39 in good health and CMV-seronegative. The CDR3 DNA reads as TGTGCCAGCAGAGCCAGGGGGTCTAATGAAAAACTGTTTTTT. Translating gives CASRARGSNEKLFF.